This is a list of T cell receptor beta chains from one sample in a study of T-cell reconstitution after alpha-beta-depleted transplantation in children. Via MiXCR, TCRdb re-called the PCR reads, giving one row per CDR3 protein. This repertoire shows about 350,000 distinct CDR3 sequences, about 17% found once; its top ten account for just over 40%. This material consisted of PBMCs, mostly from graft donor cells, taken 360 days after TCRalphabeta/CD19-depleted stem cell transplant. These TCRs come from a male patient between 2 and 9 years old who had a stem cell transplant for acute lymphoblastic leukemia, so the T cells may come from the graft donor. Each CDR3 is given with its conserved first and last residue. The D gene is left open where the match is weak. Clone sizes are given selectively: once, few, many, or a class where the clone is expanded.

cdr3_aa	cdr3_nt	clone_size	d_call	v_call	j_call
CASSPTTGTSGYNEQFF	TGCGCCAGCAGCCCTACTACCGGGACTAGCGGCTACAATGAGCAGTTCTTC	many	TRBD2	TRBV5-1	TRBJ2-1
CASSVPLLAGVPYEQYF	TGTGCCAGCAGCGTACCATTACTAGCGGGAGTCCCCTACGAGCAGTACTTC	-	TRBD2	TRBV9	TRBJ2-7
CASQRGVGNQETQYF	TGCGCCAGCCAGCGGGGGGTAGGCAACCAAGAGACCCAGTACTTC	few	TRBD2	TRBV5-1	TRBJ2-5
CASSSREGHYNEQFF	TGCGCCAGCAGCTCCCGGGAGGGCCACTACAATGAGCAGTTCTTC	many	TRBD2	TRBV5-1	TRBJ2-1
CSAILRLAAPSFRYNEQFF	TGCAGTGCTATCCTACGACTAGCGGCACCATCCTTCCGCTACAATGAGCAGTTCTTC	many	TRBD2	TRBV20-1	TRBJ2-1
CASSLFLKVRETQYF	TGTGCCAGCAGCTTGTTTCTAAAGGTTCGGGAGACCCAGTACTTC	once	-	TRBV5-5	TRBJ2-5
CASSVVPVDRTGVPSSGYTF	TGTGCCAGCAGCGTAGTCCCCGTAGATAGGACAGGGGTGCCCAGTTCGGGCTACACCTTC	few	TRBD1	TRBV9	TRBJ1-2
CASSYSTAGLEAFF	TGTGCCAGCAGTTACTCGACAGCCGGGCTGGAAGCTTTCTTT	few	-	TRBV6-5	TRBJ1-1
CSARHRGCEETQYF	TGCAGTGCTAGGCACAGGGGGTGTGAAGAGACCCAGTACTTC	few	TRBD1	TRBV20-1	TRBJ2-5
CASSTTSGSFEQYF	TGTGCCAGCTCAACGACTAGCGGGAGCTTCGAGCAGTACTTC	few	TRBD2	TRBV18	TRBJ2-7
CASSLGSWDTEAFF	TGTGCCAGTAGTCTAGGGAGCTGGGACACTGAAGCTTTCTTT	-	-	TRBV19	TRBJ1-1
CAIKAQGSGNTIYF	TGTGCCATCAAGGCCCAGGGATCCGGAAACACCATATATTTT	many	-	TRBV10-3	TRBJ1-3
CASSQGPEVDTQYF	TGCGCCAGCAGCCAAGGCCCGGAGGTGGATACGCAGTATTTT	-	-	TRBV4-1	TRBJ2-3
CASSGLANTGELFF	TGTGCCAGCTCGGGACTCGCGAACACCGGGGAGCTGTTTTTT	-	-	TRBV9	TRBJ2-2
CATSSPPERGETQYF	TGTGCCACCAGCAGTCCCCCCGAGAGAGGGGAGACCCAGTACTTC	-	-	TRBV15	TRBJ2-5
CASSRPGTGLDTGELFF	TGTGCCAGCAGCCGTCCCGGGACAGGGTTGGACACCGGGGAGCTGTTTTTT	few	TRBD1	TRBV7-9	TRBJ2-2
CASSLVGRGSTDTQYF	TGTGCCAGCAGCTTGGTTGGCAGGGGGAGCACAGATACGCAGTATTTT	-	TRBD1	TRBV5-6	TRBJ2-3
CAISEPTSGRFDEQYF	TGTGCCATCAGTGAGCCCACTAGCGGGAGGTTTGACGAGCAGTACTTC	few	TRBD2	TRBV10-3	TRBJ2-7
CASSFSGLANEQYF	TGTGCCAGCAGTTTTAGCGGGTTGGCGAACGAGCAGTACTTC	-	TRBD2	TRBV12-3/TRBV12-4	TRBJ2-7
CASSSLVTTSTDTQYF	TGTGCCAGCAGCTCACTAGTTACTACGTCCACAGATACGCAGTATTTT	few	-	TRBV7-9	TRBJ2-3
CAWSETSFQETQYF	TGTGCCTGGAGTGAGACTAGCTTTCAAGAGACCCAGTACTTC	-	TRBD2	TRBV30	TRBJ2-5
CASSFRLTGELFF	TGTGCCAGCAGTTTCCGCCTCACCGGGGAGCTGTTTTTT	few	-	TRBV28	TRBJ2-2
CASRPPGTSLHNEQFF	TGTGCCAGCAGGCCTCCCGGGACTAGCTTACACAATGAGCAGTTCTTC	many	TRBD2	TRBV6-1	TRBJ2-1
CASSEGDRGTEAFF	TGCGCCAGCAGTGAGGGCGACAGGGGCACTGAAGCTTTCTTT	many	TRBD1	TRBV10-2	TRBJ1-1
CASRPNLLAGALYSTDTQYF	TGCGCCAGCAGACCAAACCTACTAGCGGGAGCTCTTTACAGCACAGATACGCAGTATTTT	many	TRBD2	TRBV5-1	TRBJ2-3
CAISESIGKALSYNEQFF	TGTGCCATCAGTGAGTCCATCGGGAAGGCCCTATCCTACAATGAGCAGTTCTTC	few	-	TRBV10-3	TRBJ2-1
CASSYTGQPPNEKLFF	TGTGCCAGCAGTTACACCGGACAGCCTCCGAATGAAAAACTGTTTTTT	-	-	TRBV6-2/TRBV6-3	TRBJ1-4
CACQKKIAGGGSSYNEQFF	TGTGCCTGCCAAAAGAAAATAGCGGGAGGGGGGAGCTCCTACAATGAGCAGTTCTTC	-	TRBD2	TRBV6-1	TRBJ2-1
CASSQDPGRASGRSYEQYF	TGCGCCAGCAGCCAAGATCCGGGTAGGGCTAGCGGGAGGTCCTACGAGCAGTACTTC	-	TRBD2	TRBV4-1	TRBJ2-7
CATSREQGNYGYTF	TGTGCCACCAGCAGGGAACAGGGGAACTATGGCTACACCTTC	-	TRBD1	TRBV15	TRBJ1-2
CASRPSSVNEQFF	TGTGCCAGCAGACCAAGCAGCGTGAATGAGCAGTTCTTC	-	-	TRBV3-1	TRBJ2-1
CASSQVRGGYTF	TGCGCCAGCAGCCAAGTTCGGGGAGGCTACACCTTC	-	-	TRBV4-1	TRBJ1-2
CASSLRGLAVSDTQYF	TGTGCCAGCAGTTTAAGGGGACTAGCGGTTTCAGATACGCAGTATTTT	-	TRBD2	TRBV28	TRBJ2-3